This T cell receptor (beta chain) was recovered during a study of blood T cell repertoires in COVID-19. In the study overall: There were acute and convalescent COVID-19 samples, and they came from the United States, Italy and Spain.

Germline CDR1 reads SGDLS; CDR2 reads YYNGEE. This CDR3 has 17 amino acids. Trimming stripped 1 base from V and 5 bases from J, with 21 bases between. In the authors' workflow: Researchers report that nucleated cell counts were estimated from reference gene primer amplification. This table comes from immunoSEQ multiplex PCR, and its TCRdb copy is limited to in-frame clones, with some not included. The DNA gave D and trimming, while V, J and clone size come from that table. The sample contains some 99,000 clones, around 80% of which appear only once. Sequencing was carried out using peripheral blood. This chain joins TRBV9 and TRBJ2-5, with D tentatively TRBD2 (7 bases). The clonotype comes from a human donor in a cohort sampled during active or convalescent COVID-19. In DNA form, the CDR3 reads TGTGCCAGCAGCGTACCGACAGGCGGGGGATCGGGGGAGACCCAGTACTTC. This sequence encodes CASSVPTGGGSGETQYF.